By frequency, the clone carrying this TCR beta chain registers large. What it recognizes is unknown. TRB rearrangements were amplified by touch-down multiplex PCR with mixed TRB-A/B primers. TCRdb re-called the multiplex PCR reads and gives one entry per CDR3 protein, without DNA. The sample table sets out just under 1,500 distinct CDR3 sequences. The CDR3 spans 18 residues. Germline V lookup: CDR1 LNHNV, CDR2 YYDKDF (reference sequence). These data belong to a study of T cell clusters in autoimmune cytopenias. Findings and caveats of the study: Primary autoimmune cytopenia patients seemingly lacked the physiological T cell clusters found in healthy donors.

TRB amplification used 250 ng of peripheral blood genomic DNA. The sample was also reused in another study, on T cell repertoires in aging, cancer and after chemotherapy. Per that study: Loss of evenness, beyond lost richness, contributed to age-related TCR diversity decline in cancer patients.

The specimen was peripheral blood. The gene calls are TRBV15 and TRBJ2-5; TCRdb's D call, TRBD2, is unchecked because there is no DNA. The TCR sequence derives from a human donor in good health. CDR3 region: CATSRDLGSGRAGETQYF.